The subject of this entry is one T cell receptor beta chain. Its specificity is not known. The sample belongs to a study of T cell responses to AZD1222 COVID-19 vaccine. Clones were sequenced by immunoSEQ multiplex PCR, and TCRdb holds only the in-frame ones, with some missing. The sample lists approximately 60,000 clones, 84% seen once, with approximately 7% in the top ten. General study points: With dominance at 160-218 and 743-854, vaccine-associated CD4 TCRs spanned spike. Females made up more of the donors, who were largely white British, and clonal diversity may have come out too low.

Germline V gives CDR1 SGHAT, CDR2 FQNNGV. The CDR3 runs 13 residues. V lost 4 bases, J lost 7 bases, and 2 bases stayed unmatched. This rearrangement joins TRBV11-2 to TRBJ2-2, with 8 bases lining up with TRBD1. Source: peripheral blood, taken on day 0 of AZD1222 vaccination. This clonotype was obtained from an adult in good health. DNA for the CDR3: TGTGCCAGCAGCTACACAGGGGGCGGGGAGCTGTTTTTT. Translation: CASSYTGGGELFF.